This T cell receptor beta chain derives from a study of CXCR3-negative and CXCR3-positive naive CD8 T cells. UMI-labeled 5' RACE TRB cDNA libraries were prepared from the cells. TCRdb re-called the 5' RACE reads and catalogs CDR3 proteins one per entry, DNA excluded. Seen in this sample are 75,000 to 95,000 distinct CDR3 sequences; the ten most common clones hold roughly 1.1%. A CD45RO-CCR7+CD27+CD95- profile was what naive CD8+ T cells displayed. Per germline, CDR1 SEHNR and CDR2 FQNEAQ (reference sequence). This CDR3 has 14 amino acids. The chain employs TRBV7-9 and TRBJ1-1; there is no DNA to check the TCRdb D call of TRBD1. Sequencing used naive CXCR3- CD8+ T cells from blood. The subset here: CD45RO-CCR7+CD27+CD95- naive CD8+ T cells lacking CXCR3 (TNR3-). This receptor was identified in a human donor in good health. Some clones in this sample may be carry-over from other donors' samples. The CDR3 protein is CASSLSGTDTEAFF.